A selection of T cell receptor beta chains follows, all from one sample in a study of T cells in Graves' hyperthyroidism and ophthalmopathy. One entry per CDR3 protein results from TCRdb running MiXCR on the multiplex PCR reads. The sample carries more than 500,000 distinct CDR3 sequences, more than 45% recorded once. The sample was peripheral blood or thyroid tissue (not recorded which). These TCRs come from an adult woman with Graves' disease, either hyperthyroidism or ophthalmopathy (not recorded which). The CDR3 runs from the conserved cysteine through the conserved F or W.

CDR3 protein,V gene
CASSDRGAGDQPQHF,TRBV2
CASISRLAVNTGELFF,TRBV6-2/TRBV6-3
CSVRQNTEAFF,TRBV20-1
CASSMRSGSFGNQPQHF,TRBV19
CASRRTDTAYEQYF,TRBV27
CASRHRVAQPQHF,TRBV6-2/TRBV6-3
CASSESPWQVQYF,TRBV10-2
CAWSPGLGETQYF,TRBV2
CASVQGVDQPQHF,TRBV2
CASSQDQTHSNQPQHF,TRBV4-1
CASSPREGQETQYF,TRBV18
CSVDYLAGSEPRETQYF,TRBV29-1
CASSQGLAEAYEQYF,TRBV4-2
CASSSPPRPQHF,TRBV28
CASSLTRLAGDNEQYF,TRBV7-2
CASSAGKGPAAGEQYF,TRBV25-1
CASSELPGEQYF,TRBV2
CASSYSGGSYEQYF,TRBV6-6
CSARKSNTEAFF,TRBV20-1
CASSSDRNNQPQHF,TRBV6-5
CASTNQQGSQETQYF,TRBV7-9